This T cell receptor beta chain emerged from a study of circulating CD8 cells and anti-PD-1 response in melanoma. This clonotype is large in the sample. The QIAseq Immune Repertoire TCR panel built the libraries from roughly 15 ng of total RNA. Each CDR3 protein gets one entry after TCRdb re-called the reads with MiXCR. The sample yields roughly 200 distinct CDR3 sequences, 7.5% to 9.5% seen once. Sorting of live CD3+CD8+TCRalphabeta+ cells by PD-1 and/or TIGIT gave four subsets. The material sequenced was CD8+ T cells from PBMCs, taken at baseline or after one month of anti-PD-1 therapy (not recorded which). This clonotype was obtained from a human donor with melanoma.

CDR3 coding DNA: TGTGCCAGCAGCCGGCGAGCGGGAGCGTCGGCCCATGAGCAGTTCTTC. Its translation is CASSRRAGASAHEQFF. The chain links TRBV14 to TRBJ2-1; 8 bases agree with TRBD2. The CDR3 runs 16 residues. Germline CDR1 and CDR2: SGHDN and FVKESK. Losses at the gene ends were 4 bases for V and 8 bases for J; bases not matched to a gene: 13.